This TCR beta chain was documented in a study of T cell repertoires in cytomegalovirus infection. Study as a whole: It was recently identified HLA-C-restricted and well-studied HLA-B-restricted CMV epitopes that the study used. Public TCR beta signatures provided an indication of both CMV infection and a matching HLA type.

On this clonotype: Its cognate antigen is unknown.

TCRdb ran MiXCR on the reads and lists one entry per CDR3 protein. The data hold some 50,000 distinct CDR3 sequences, with about a fifth observed a single time. The germline gives CDR1 MNHEY, CDR2 SMNVEV (reference sequence). This CDR3 is 14 amino acids long. Trimming removed 5 bases at V and 2 bases at J, with 13 bases between. The sequence derives from a human donor in good health (CMV status not recorded). Some clones in this sample may be carry-over from other donors' samples. The sample in question was CD8+ T cells from cultured PBMCs, obtained from culture after CMV antigen stimulation. The chain joins TRBV27 to TRBJ2-7, with a weak D call TRBD1 (5 bases). The CDR3: CASSERPGPYEQYF. The CDR3 DNA sequence: TGTGCCAGCAGTGAAAGGCCAGGGCCCTACGAGCAGTACTTC.